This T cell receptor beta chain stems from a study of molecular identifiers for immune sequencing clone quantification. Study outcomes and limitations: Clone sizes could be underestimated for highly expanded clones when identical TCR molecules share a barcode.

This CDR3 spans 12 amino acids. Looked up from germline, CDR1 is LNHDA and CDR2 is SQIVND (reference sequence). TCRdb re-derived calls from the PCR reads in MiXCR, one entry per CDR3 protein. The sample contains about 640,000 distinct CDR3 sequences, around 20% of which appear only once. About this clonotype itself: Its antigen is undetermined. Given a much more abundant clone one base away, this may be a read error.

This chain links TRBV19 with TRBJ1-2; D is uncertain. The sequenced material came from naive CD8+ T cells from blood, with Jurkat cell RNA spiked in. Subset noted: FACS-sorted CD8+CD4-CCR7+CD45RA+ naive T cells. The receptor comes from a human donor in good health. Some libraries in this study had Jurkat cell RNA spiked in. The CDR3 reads CTSTNGGRGYTF. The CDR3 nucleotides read TGTACCAGTACCAATGGAGGGCGCGGCTACACCTTC.